This record looks at one TCR beta chain sequence and its context. This clone's antigen is unknown. No base-level quality is on record; no much larger clone is a single base apart. The sample comes from a study of radiotherapy plus CTLA-4 blockade in lung cancer (dated by TCRdb to between 2017 and 2018). For context, the study as a whole: Among enrolled patients, under 20% had an objective response and 25% to 35% reached disease control.

The CDR3 goes from the cysteine to the phenylalanine over 14 residues. The CDR3 DNA has 42 bases and is translated from base 1. CDR1 GTSNPN and CDR2 SVGIG were looked up in the germline V gene (reference sequence). Relative to germline, V is missing 2 bases and J is missing 5 bases, with 5 bases of the junction outside any gene match. The library was made by the immunoSEQ multiplex PCR assay. The clones in this table, taken by TCRdb from immuneACCESS, are in-frame only. Not every clone is retained; where verified, under half of the shortfall comes from an unresolved V gene, and the cause of the rest is unknown. Counted in this sample were roughly 120,000 clones; approximately 80% of them appeared once. The ten largest clonotypes hold about 5% of the sample. Summary of the overall study and its limitations: After treatment with radiotherapy and ipilimumab, TCR clones that originated in tumors expanded in peripheral blood. Early dynamic changes in blood T cell clones, together with increased serum interferon-beta after radiation, were reported as the strongest predictors of response.

The study evaluated CTLA-4 blockade (ipilimumab) given together with focal radiation therapy in patients who had chemo-refractory metastatic non-small-cell lung cancer. Here the sequenced sample was peripheral blood, taken from a patient treated with radiotherapy plus ipilimumab. The rearranged chain carries TRBV30 and TRBJ2-5, with TRBD2 matching 10 junction bases. This sequence originates from a human donor with non-small cell lung cancer who had a partial response to radiotherapy plus ipilimumab. The encoded CDR3 is CAWSSLAGVETQYF. The DNA sequence is as follows: TGTGCCTGGAGTAGCCTAGCGGGAGTGGAGACCCAGTACTTC.